These T cell receptor beta chains were read from a single sample in a study of molecular identifiers for immune sequencing clone quantification. One entry per CDR3 protein results from TCRdb running MiXCR on the PCR reads. The table records approximately 320,000 distinct CDR3 sequences, under 25% of them present only once. The material sequenced was naive CD8+ T cells from blood, with Jurkat cell RNA spiked in. The receptors derive from a human donor in good health. Some libraries in this study had Jurkat cell RNA spiked in. Each CDR3 is given with its conserved first and last residue. A D gene is named only where the DNA matches it firmly. Size is omitted from some rows. Given values are once, few, many or a class for expanded clones.

len,v_gene,d_gene,abundance,j_gene,CDR3nt,CDR3aa
15,TRBV20-1,TRBD1,many,TRBJ1-5,TGCAGTGCTAGAGATGGGCAGGGGGACAATCAGCCCCAGCATTTT,CSARDGQGDNQPQHF
16,TRBV30,TRBD1,few,TRBJ2-7,TGTGCCTGGAGCGCAATTCGGGACAGTTTGTTTCCCGAGCAGTACTTC,CAWSAIRDSLFPEQYF
15,TRBV20-1,TRBD1,many,TRBJ2-7,TGCAGTGCTAGAGATGGTGGGACAGGGGGAGGCGAGCAGTACTTC,CSARDGGTGGGEQYF
18,TRBV3-1,TRBD2,.,TRBJ2-2,TGTGCCAGCAGCCAGACTAGCGGGGGATTCGCGAACACCGGGGAGCTGTTTTTT,CASSQTSGGFANTGELFF
14,TRBV19,TRBD2,many,TRBJ2-3,TGTGCCAGTAGCCCAGGACTAGCTACAGATACGCAGTATTTT,CASSPGLATDTQYF
14,TRBV19,TRBD2,.,TRBJ2-7,TGTGCCAGTAGTGTGTTAGCGGGGTCCTACGAGCAGTACTTC,CASSVLAGSYEQYF
14,TRBV12-3/TRBV12-4,TRBD1,few,TRBJ1-6,TGTGCCAGCAGTCCGGGACAGGGAGAATCACCCCTCCACTTT,CASSPGQGESPLHF
13,TRBV6-2/TRBV6-3,.,.,TRBJ2-3,TGTGCCACAACCCGGGTACTTACAGATACGCAGTATTTT,CATTRVLTDTQYF
15,TRBV6-2/TRBV6-3,.,.,TRBJ2-3,TGTGCCAGCACCTCTGTAATTTATAGCACAGATACGCGGTATTTT,CASTSVIYSTDTRYF
13,TRBV27,.,few,TRBJ1-1,TGTGCCAGCAGTTTTGCGGATAACACTGAAGCTTTCTTT,CASSFADNTEAFF
15,TRBV20-1,TRBD1,many,TRBJ1-1,TGCAGTGCTAGAGAGACAGGGAGCATGAACACTGAAGCTTTCTTT,CSARETGSMNTEAFF
17,TRBV11-3,.,.,TRBJ2-1,TGTGCCAGCAGTCATCGAGATATACAGGGTTTTAGGGATGAGCAGATCTTC,CASSHRDIQGFRDEQIF
15,TRBV7-9,TRBD1,many,TRBJ1-4,TGTGCCAGCAGCTCCCAGAGGACAGGGGGCGAAAAACTGTTTTTT,CASSSQRTGGEKLFF
16,TRBV2,.,.,TRBJ2-7,TGTGCCAGCAGTCATCTACCGACAGATTCTCCCTACGAGCAGTACTTC,CASSHLPTDSPYEQYF
15,TRBV29-1,TRBD1,many,TRBJ2-2,TGCAGCGTTGAAGGGACAGGGTCTTGGTCCGGGGAGCTGTTTTTT,CSVEGTGSWSGELFF
13,TRBV20-1,.,few,TRBJ1-1,TGCAGTGCTAGCGAGGGATGGAACACTGAAGCTTTCTTT,CSASEGWNTEAFF
14,TRBV12-3/TRBV12-4,.,.,TRBJ2-7,TGTGCCAGCAGTTTGGCGGTGGTGACCTACGAGCAGTACTTC,CASSLAVVTYEQYF
12,TRBV12-5,.,few,TRBJ2-7,TGTGCTAGTGGTTTGGTAAGGGACGAGCAGTACTTC,CASGLVRDEQYF
15,TRBV4-3,.,.,TRBJ1-1,TGCGCCAGCAGCCAAGATTGGGCCGCGAACACTGAAGCTTTCTTT,CASSQDWAANTEAFF
15,TRBV7-6,.,many,TRBJ2-7,TGTGCCAGCAGCTTAGGACCAGACAGGCCCCACGAGCAGTACTTC,CASSLGPDRPHEQYF
14,TRBV15,TRBD1,many,TRBJ1-1,TGTGCCACCAGCACACAGGGGGCGGGCACTGAAGCTTTCTTT,CATSTQGAGTEAFF
15,TRBV20-1,.,.,TRBJ2-7,TGCAGTGCTAGAGAGGCGCCGAGGGAATCCTACGCGCAGTACTTC,CSAREAPRESYAQYF
17,TRBV27,TRBD1,.,TRBJ2-2,TGTGCCAGCAGTTTATCCCGGACAGGGGGCCTAACCGGGGAGCTGGTTTTT,CASSLSRTGGLTGELVF
14,TRBV12-3/TRBV12-4,TRBD1,.,TRBJ2-5,TGTGCCAGCAGTTCACCGGGACAGCAAGAGACCCAGTACTTC,CASSSPGQQETQYF
18,TRBV27,TRBD2,few,TRBJ2-7,TGTGCCAGCAGATCAGTTTACGGGGGGGTCGGGGTCTCCTACGAGCAGTACTTC,CASRSVYGGVGVSYEQYF
15,TRBV2,.,.,TRBJ2-5,TGTGCCAGCAGCTCCGGGGCTTTTCAGGAAGAGACCCAGTACTTC,CASSSGAFQEETQYF
13,TRBV7-9,TRBD1,many,TRBJ2-7,TGTGCCAGCAGCTTAGCAGGGGGCTTCGAGCAGTACTTC,CASSLAGGFEQYF
13,TRBV7-8,TRBD1,many,TRBJ1-2,TGTGCCAGCAGTCCCGGGACAGCATATGGCTACACCTTC,CASSPGTAYGYTF
20,TRBV7-9,.,.,TRBJ1-4,TGTGCCAGGAGCTGGAGTATTTGGGGCAGACAATTTGCAACTAATGAAAAACTGTTTTTT,CARSWSIWGRQFATNEKLFF
19,TRBV7-2,TRBD2,many,TRBJ2-5,TGTGCCAGCAGCCCAGGGACTAGCGGGAGGGCCTTGACTCTCGGGACCCAGTACTTC,CASSPGTSGRALTLGTQYF
14,TRBV12-3/TRBV12-4,.,.,TRBJ2-1,TGTGCCAGCAGCCCCAGGGAGGGGGTCAATGAGCAGTTCTTC,CASSPREGVNEQFF
17,TRBV2,TRBD1,.,TRBJ2-5,TGTGCCAGCAGCGCTCTGAAGGACAGGGGGTACCAAGAGACCCAGCACTTC,CASSALKDRGYQETQHF
17,TRBV7-2,TRBD2,.,TRBJ2-3,TGTGCCAGCAGCCACCTGCAATTAGCGGGCGTCACAGATACGCAGTATTTT,CASSHLQLAGVTDTQYF
15,TRBV19,.,.,TRBJ1-5,TGTGCCAGTAGTATAGGCAGCCGGGGTCTTCAGCCCCAGCATTTT,CASSIGSRGLQPQHF